Shown below are 19 T cell receptor beta chains from a single sample sequenced in a study of T-cell reconstitution after alpha-beta-depleted transplantation in children. Molecular barcoding with unique molecular identifiers was used for the TCRbeta library. TCRdb redid the calling of the PCR reads with MiXCR, one entry per CDR3 protein. The data hold more than 400,000 distinct CDR3 sequences, with 11% observed a single time. The material was PBMCs, mostly from graft donor cells, obtained 180 days after TCRalphabeta/CD19-depleted stem cell transplant. These receptors came from a female patient aged 2-10 years who had a stem cell transplant for aplastic anemia, so the T cells may come from the graft donor.

This clonotype was seen ten or more times. The chain recombines TRBV25-1 with TRBJ2-3; 7 bases map to TRBD2. J gave up 1 base and V 0 bases, and 10 bases lay outside the gene matches. This CDR3 contains 18 residues. Germline assignment: CDR1 MGHDK and CDR2 SYGVNS. The CDR3 here is CASSEYEFTGRGTDTQYF. In DNA, the CDR3 is TGTGCCAGCAGTGAATACGAGTTCACGGGGAGGGGCACAGATACGCAGTATTTT. Looking up the rest from reference TRBV25-1 and TRBJ2-3 gives the full variable domain: EADIYQTPRYLVIGTGKKITLECSQTMGHDKMYWYQQDPGMELHLIHYSYGVNSTEKGDLSSESTVSRIRTEHFPLTLESARPSHTSQYLCASSEYEFTGRGTDTQYFGPGTRLTVL.

This clonotype has more than one count but fewer than ten. The rearrangement links TRBV9 to TRBJ1-2, with D unresolved. Germline CDR1 SGDLS, CDR2 YYNGEE. The CDR3 runs 14 residues. Trimming removed 2 bases at V and 8 bases at J, with 16 bases between. As DNA, the CDR3 is TGTGCCAGCAGCGTGGCTCCGGTGGCCGGCGGCTACACCTTC. It yields the protein CASSVAPVAGGYTF. Filled out from reference TRBV9 and TRBJ1-2, the complete variable domain reads DSGVTQTPKHLITATGQRVTLRCSPRSGDLSVYWYQQSLDQGLQFLIQYYNGEERAKGNILERFSAQQFPDLHSELNLSSLELGDSALYFCASSVAPVAGGYTFGSGTRLTVV.

V usage is TRBV7-2 and J usage is TRBJ2-4; TRBD1 might be the D (6 bases). This CDR3 spans 14 amino acids. The germline CDR1 and CDR2 sequences are SGHTA and FQGNSA. V gave up 5 bases and J gave up 4 bases, with 12 bases separating them. CDR3 sequence (DNA): TGTGCCAGCAGCCCCGGGACACGAAAAAACATTCAGTACTTC. Its translation: CASSPGTRKNIQYF.

This chain uses TRBV7-9 with TRBJ2-7; 7 positions match TRBD1. Unmatched junction bases numbered 6, after V lost 1 base and J lost 3 bases. Germline loops: CDR1 SEHNR, CDR2 FQNEAQ (reference sequence). This CDR3 comprises 15 residues. The CDR3 DNA follows: TGTGCCAGCAGCTTAGTACAGGGGCCAGTCTACGAGCAGTACTTC. Translation: CASSLVQGPVYEQYF.

In this sample, this clonotype turned up a few times. The chain has TRBV29-1 and TRBJ2-5, with D perhaps matching TRBD1 (5 bases). Deletions cut 2 bases from V and 6 bases from J, with 16 bases between. The V gene's germline CDR1 is SQVTM and CDR2 ANQGSEA. The CDR3 is made up of 14 amino acids. CDR3 sequence (DNA): TGCAGCGTTGAACCACTGGACACAAGGCAGACCCAGTACTTC. This encodes CSVEPLDTRQTQYF.

The chain combines TRBV12-3 or TRBV12-4 with TRBJ2-7; 7 bases fit TRBD1. V gave up 4 bases and J gave up 2 bases; unmatched junction bases: 8. The CDR3 is made up of 15 amino acids. CDR3 nucleotides: TGTGCCAGCAGTTCCTGGCAGGGGGTCCCCTACGAGCAGTACTTC. This codes for CASSSWQGVPYEQYF.

There are a few counts of this clonotype. This chain joins TRBV4-3 and TRBJ1-5; no clear D gene. V was cut by 0 bases and J by 5 bases, with 5 bases left in between. The CDR3 runs to 13 residues. CDR1 and CDR2 from the germline V gene are LGHNA and YSLEER. The CDR3 nucleotides are TGCGCCAGCAGCCAAGAACACCATCAGCCCCAGCATTTT. Residues: CASSQEHHQPQHF.

Many counts were recorded for this clonotype. The chain employs TRBV29-1 and TRBJ2-1; perhaps TRBD1 as D (5 bases). Germline V CDR1 and CDR2: SQVTM, ANQGSEA. The CDR3 loop spans 14 amino acids. Trimming removed 7 bases at V and 7 bases at J, with 20 bases between. In DNA form, the CDR3 reads TGCAGCGCCCCCATGGGGCTCCTAAGGAATGAGCAGTTCTTC. This gives the protein CSAPMGLLRNEQFF.

This sequence joins TRBV7-9 and TRBJ2-7; tentatively, D is TRBD1 or TRBD2 (6 bases each). There are 16 residues in the CDR3. From germline, CDR1 is SEHNR and CDR2 FQNEAQ (reference sequence). V lost 0 bases and J lost 3, with 15 bases in between. This CDR3 reads CASSLARGGGNYEQYF. The CDR3 DNA sequence: TGTGCCAGCAGCTTAGCCAGGGGAGGAGGAAACTACGAGCAGTACTTC.

The rearrangement uses TRBV11-1 and TRBJ2-1; 15 nucleotides agree with TRBD2. The V and J ends lost 3 bases and 4 bases, in that order; junction bases with no gene match: 7. This CDR3 has 18 amino acids. CDR1 is SGHAT and CDR2 is FQDESV in the germline V gene (reference sequence). This CDR3 reads CASSLGTSGRLAYNEQFF. The CDR3 DNA sequence: TGTGCCAGCAGCTTGGGGACTAGCGGGAGGCTTGCTTACAATGAGCAGTTCTTC.

J is TRBJ2-3 and V is TRBV7-2, with 7 bases matching TRBD2. The germline V gene encodes CDR1 SGHTA and CDR2 FQGNSA. Trimming cost V 5 bases and J 3 bases; bases outside gene matches: 2. The CDR3 covers 13 residues. For the CDR3, the DNA is TGTGCCAGCAGCGGGAGGGCGACAGATACGCAGTATTTT. It yields the protein CASSGRATDTQYF.

This clonotype turned up a few times. The CDR3 here is CSVEVGRNTEAFF. The CDR3 nucleotides are TGCAGCGTTGAGGTAGGAAGGAACACTGAAGCTTTCTTT. V usage is TRBV29-1 and J usage is TRBJ1-1; D uncertain. Germline CDR1 reads SQVTM; CDR2 reads ANQGSEA. The CDR3 extends over 13 amino acids. V was shortened by 3 bases and J by 1 base, with 9 bases between the two germline ends.

The V gene is TRBV13, the J gene TRBJ2-7; D gene uncertain. The germline V gene has CDR1 PRHDT and CDR2 FYEKMQ (reference sequence). The length of the CDR3 is 15 residues. Trimming removed 6 bases from V and 2 bases from J, with 17 bases in between. CDR3 nucleotide sequence: TGTGCCAGCAGTTTCACCGCAAGTCCTCCCTACGAGCAGTACTTC. It yields the protein CASSFTASPPYEQYF.

The J gene is TRBJ2-2, the V gene TRBV15; tentatively, D is TRBD2 (6 bases). Looked up from germline, CDR1 is LNHNV and CDR2 is YYDKDF (reference sequence). V lost 4 bases to trimming and J lost 6 bases, with 27 bases between them. The CDR3 is 19 amino acids. The CDR3 sequence is CATSKRLLAAAQRAGELFF. CDR3 coding DNA: TGTGCCACCAGCAAGAGATTGTTGGCAGCGGCTCAGCGGGCCGGGGAGCTGTTTTTT.

This clonotype was counted many times. The V call is TRBV5-1, the J call TRBJ2-5; D is undetermined. V lost 0 bases, J lost 4 bases, and 7 bases lay in between. In germline, CDR1 is SGHRS, CDR2 YFSETQ. The CDR3 contains 13 residues. The CDR3 reads CASSLDQRETQYF. The CDR3 DNA follows: TGCGCCAGCAGCTTGGACCAGCGAGAGACCCAGTACTTC.

V gene TRBV7-2 combines with J gene TRBJ2-7; D perhaps matches TRBD2 (6 bases). Germline V gene lookup returns CDR1 SGHTA and CDR2 FQGNSA. CDR3 length: 13 amino acids. Trimming shortened V by 1 base and J by 5 bases, and 9 bases separated the two germline ends. In DNA, the CDR3 is TGTGCCAGCAGCTTAGGGTCGGGGGACGAGCAGTACTTC. Translation gives CASSLGSGDEQYF. The whole variable domain, remainder taken from reference TRBV7-2 and TRBJ2-7, is GAGVSQSPSNKVTEKGKDVELRCDPISGHTALYWYRQSLGQGLEFLIYFQGNSAPDKSGLPSDRFSAERTGGSVSTLTIQRTQQEDSAVYLCASSLGSGDEQYFGPGTRLTVT.

This clonotype was seen many times. V is TRBV12-3 or TRBV12-4 and J is TRBJ2-1; 11 nucleotides line up with TRBD2. The CDR3 runs 15 residues. The V segment lost 7 bases and the J segment 5 bases; nucleotides outside the gene matches: 7. CDR3 sequence: CASNVLAGVDNEQFF. The CDR3 DNA follows: TGTGCCAGCAACGTACTAGCGGGAGTAGACAATGAGCAGTTCTTC.

This clonotype has just a few counts. V usage is TRBV5-1 and J usage is TRBJ2-7; a possible D gene is TRBD2 (5 bases). The ends were cut back, 6 bases at V and 6 bases at J, with 19 bases in the middle. Germline CDR1 and CDR2: SGHRS and YFSETQ. This CDR3 contains 14 residues. The CDR3 reads CASTPLAGPLEQYV. The CDR3 DNA sequence: TGCGCCAGCACCCCTCTTGCGGGCCCCCTCGAGCAGTACGTC.

The J gene is TRBJ2-5, the V gene TRBV12-3 or TRBV12-4; D ambiguous. V shed 2 bases and J shed 5 bases, with 12 bases lying between them. The CDR3 spans 14 residues. CDR3 region: CASSLRASYETQYF. The DNA for the CDR3 is TGTGCCAGCAGTTTAAGGGCGAGCTACGAGACCCAGTACTTC.